Following are 19 T cell receptor beta chains from one sample sequenced in a study of blood T cell repertoires in COVID-19. Using immunoSEQ multiplex PCR, the repertoire was profiled, and TCRdb retains in-frame clones only, with some absent. This table holds around 100,000 clones, 80% to 90% found once. Material for sequencing was peripheral blood. These receptor sequences come from a human donor with acute or convalescent COVID-19. The donor label of this sample is uncertain.

This chain connects TRBV19 to TRBJ1-2, with TRBD1 matching 9 bases. CDR1 and CDR2 from the germline V gene are LNHDA and SQIVND (reference sequence). The CDR3 covers 14 residues. V shed 4 bases, J shed 4 bases, and the junction held 4 bases outside the gene matches. CDR3: CASSNRGPGYGYTF. The CDR3 nucleotides read TGTGCCAGTAGTAACAGGGGGCCCGGCTATGGCTACACCTTC. The whole variable domain, filled in from reference TRBV19 and TRBJ1-2, reads DGGITQSPKYLFRKEGQNVTLSCEQNLNHDAMYWYRQDPGQGLRLIYYSQIVNDFQKGDIAEGYSVSREKKESFPLTVTSAQKNPTAFYLCASSNRGPGYGYTFGSGTRLTVV.

The gene calls are TRBV28 and TRBJ2-7; 10 nucleotides match TRBD1. Germline V CDR1 and CDR2: MDHEN, SYDVKM. With 1 base clipped from V and 7 bases from J, the junction kept 7 bases outside the gene matches. This CDR3 is 15 amino acids long. This CDR3 is CASSLSGQGSQEQYF. In nucleotides, the CDR3 is TGTGCCAGCAGTTTATCGGGACAGGGGTCGCAAGAGCAGTACTTC.

This clone appeared a single time. The gene calls are TRBV27 and TRBJ2-2; D may be TRBD1 (5 bases). The V and J ends lost 5 bases and 2 bases respectively, with 12 bases between them. This CDR3 is built from 15 residues. Germline V lookup: CDR1 MNHEY, CDR2 SMNVEV (reference sequence). The CDR3 DNA reads as TGTGCCAGCAGTCTCAGACAGACTAACACCGGGGAGCTGTTTTTT. Translating gives CASSLRQTNTGELFF.

For this clone: One junction end does not reproduce the germline sequence, and a read error may be involved. This CDR3 reads CASSEPLRALARSVF. The CDR3 DNA is TGTGCCAGCAGTGAACCCCTAAGGGCGCTAGCCCGTTCGGTTTTT. The chain carries TRBV6-1 and TRBJ2-3; D is perhaps TRBD2 (5 bases). The CDR3 is made up of 15 amino acids. Germline CDR1 reads MNHNS; CDR2 reads SASEGT.

The gene calls are TRBV6-2 or TRBV6-3 and TRBJ2-5; D possibly corresponds to TRBD1 (7 bases). The germline V gene encodes CDR1 MNHEY and CDR2 SVGEGT. This CDR3 is built from 15 residues. Trimming took 4 bases from V and 5 from J, leaving 17 bases between them. CDR3 in DNA: TGTGCCAGCAGTTCTCATGCCCAGGGGGGTGAGACCCAGTACTTC. Amino acids: CASSSHAQGGETQYF.

This clone has a single count. The J gene is TRBJ1-5, the V gene TRBV6-2 or TRBV6-3; 7 nucleotides align to TRBD1. Germline CDR1 reads MNHEY; CDR2 reads SVGEGT. The CDR3 sequence is 15 residues long. Trimming removed 2 bases from V and 2 bases from J; junction bases left unmatched: 3. This CDR3 reads CASSYDRAGNQPQHF. The CDR3 DNA reads as TGTGCCAGCAGTTACGACAGGGCTGGCAATCAGCCCCAGCATTTT.

V and J are TRBV14 and TRBJ2-1; 10 bases map to TRBD2. CDR1 SGHDN and CDR2 FVKESK come from the germline V gene. V shed 3 bases and J 9 bases; nucleotides not matched to a gene: 8. The CDR3 sequence is 15 residues long. CDR3 loop: CASSHSGGIPLEQFF. Written as DNA, the CDR3 is TGTGCCAGCAGCCATAGCGGGGGGATTCCCCTTGAGCAGTTCTTC.

This rearrangement joins TRBV7-2 to TRBJ1-1; 7 bases align to TRBD1. This CDR3 contains 12 residues. CDR1 is SGHTA, CDR2 FQGNSA, per germline. J lost 7 bases, V lost 5 bases, and 4 bases had no gene match. The CDR3 loop is CASSIQGLEAFF. The CDR3 DNA reads as TGTGCCAGCAGCATACAGGGGCTTGAAGCTTTCTTT.

This clone was seen just once. J is TRBJ1-5 and V is TRBV5-5, with TRBD1 as a possible D gene (5 bases). Germline-derived CDR1 and CDR2 are SGHKS and YYEKEE (reference sequence). This CDR3 region has 14 residues. The V and J ends lost 2 bases and 7 bases respectively, with 13 bases between them. CDR3 sequence reads: CASSFGGVPQPQHF. The CDR3 DNA is TGTGCCAGCAGCTTCGGGGGGGTACCCCAGCCCCAGCATTTT. Together with reference TRBV5-5 and TRBJ1-5, the CDR3 gives the full variable domain: DAGVTQSPTHLIKTRGQQVTLRCSPISGHKSVSWYQQVLGQGPQFIFQYYEKEERGRGNFPDRFSARQFPNYSSELNVNALLLGDSALYLCASSFGGVPQPQHFGDGTRLSIL.

V and J are TRBV10-1 and TRBJ2-4; 8 nucleotides line up with TRBD1. The V segment lost 6 bases and the J segment 6 bases; nucleotides outside the gene matches: 7. The germline gives CDR1 WNHNN, CDR2 SYGVQD (reference sequence). The CDR3 runs to 14 residues. The DNA for the CDR3 is TGCGCCAGCAGCCCCTCAGGACAGGGAAACATTCAGTACTTC. It codes for CASSPSGQGNIQYF.

The genes are TRBV7-6 and TRBJ2-2, with no clear D. From germline, CDR1 is SGHVS and CDR2 FNYEAQ. Trimming took off 5 bases at V and 2 bases at J, with 15 bases between the two ends. The CDR3 spans 16 residues. The CDR3 region is CASSRIRSLNTGELFF. As DNA, the CDR3 is TGTGCCAGCAGCCGAATCCGGTCCTTAAACACCGGGGAGCTGTTTTTT.

The chain couples TRBV24-1 to TRBJ2-4; a possible D gene is TRBD1 (6 bases). This CDR3 has 16 residues. Germline V gene data show CDR1 as KGHDR and CDR2 as SFDVKD. V gave up 8 bases and J gave up 0 bases, with 16 bases separating them. The CDR3 bases are TGTGCCACCAATAAATCGGGACAACTAGCCAAAAACATTCAGTACTTC. Its translation is CATNKSGQLAKNIQYF.

V usage is TRBV6-5 and J usage is TRBJ1-4, with 9 bases that match TRBD1. The CDR3 loop spans 15 amino acids. CDR1 is MNHEY, CDR2 SVGAGI, per germline. The trim removed 8 bases at V and 0 bases at J, leaving 4 bases unmatched. The CDR3 spells CASGTGTATNEKLFF. The CDR3 DNA sequence: TGTGCCAGCGGGACAGGGACGGCAACTAATGAAAAACTGTTTTTT.

The chain has TRBV14 and TRBJ2-7; maybe TRBD2 (5 bases). The V gene lost 4 bases and the J gene lost 4 bases, with 8 bases spanning the gap. This CDR3 spans 12 amino acids. Germline V gene lookup returns CDR1 SGHDN and CDR2 FVKESK. In DNA, the CDR3 is TGTGCCAGCAGCCCCCGAGGGTACGAGCAGTACTTC. Protein: CASSPRGYEQYF.

The V gene is TRBV2, the J gene TRBJ2-1; 9 bases align to TRBD2. The germline gives CDR1 SNHLY, CDR2 FYNNEI. There are 17 residues in the CDR3. The junction had 13 bases not matched to a gene; V was cut back by 8 bases and J by 2 bases. The CDR3 coding sequence is TGTGCCAGCTTCGGGCAGTTATTAGCGGGGGCCTACAATGAGCAGTTCTTC. Protein sequence: CASFGQLLAGAYNEQFF.

V is TRBV2 and J is TRBJ2-7; D perhaps matches TRBD1 (5 bases). The CDR3 length is 13 residues. Trimming shortened V by 3 bases and J by 3 bases, and 9 bases separated the two germline ends. Germline CDR1 and CDR2: SNHLY and FYNNEI. The CDR3 DNA reads TGTGCCAGCAGTGATGGGGCCAGCTACGAGCAGTACTTC. Its protein product is CASSDGASYEQYF. The whole variable domain, remainder taken from reference TRBV2 and TRBJ2-7, is EPEVTQTPSHQVTQMGQEVILRCVPISNHLYFYWYRQILGQKVEFLVSFYNNEISEKSEIFDDQFSVERPDGSNFTLKIRSTKLEDSAMYFCASSDGASYEQYFGPGTRLTVT.

The CDR3 DNA follows: TGTGCCTGGAGTGCGAACATCGCCAAAAACATTCAGTACTTC. This gives the protein CAWSANIAKNIQYF. The chain employs TRBV30 and TRBJ2-4, with D uncertain. With 1 base removed from V and 1 base from J, the gap between germline ends came to 8 bases. From germline, CDR1 is GTSNPN and CDR2 SVGIG (reference sequence). This CDR3 is built from 14 residues. The full variable domain, its missing parts supplied by reference TRBV30 and TRBJ2-4, is SQTIHQWPATLVQPVGSPLSLECTVEGTSNPNLYWYRQAAGRGLQLLFYSVGIGQISSEVPQNLSASRPQDRQFILSSKKLLLSDSGFYLCAWSANIAKNIQYFGAGTRLSVL.

The chain uses TRBV10-3 and TRBJ1-6; 8 bases agree with TRBD1. V shed 10 bases and J 7 bases; nucleotides not matched to a gene: 3. This CDR3 has 12 residues. Germline values: CDR1 ENHRY, CDR2 SYGVKD. The CDR3 nucleotides read TGTGCCAACGGACAGGGAAATTCACCCCTCCACTTT. It specifies CANGQGNSPLHF.

V is TRBV7-2 and J is TRBJ2-7, with a weak D call TRBD2 (6 bases). CDR3 length: 14 amino acids. Between the trimmed V and J ends, which lost 4 bases and 6 bases, there was a span of 16 bases. Germline V gives CDR1 SGHTA, CDR2 FQGNSA. The CDR3 protein is CASSSHPSSVEQYF. The CDR3 DNA reads TGTGCCAGCAGCTCCCATCCTTCTAGCGTCGAGCAGTACTTC.